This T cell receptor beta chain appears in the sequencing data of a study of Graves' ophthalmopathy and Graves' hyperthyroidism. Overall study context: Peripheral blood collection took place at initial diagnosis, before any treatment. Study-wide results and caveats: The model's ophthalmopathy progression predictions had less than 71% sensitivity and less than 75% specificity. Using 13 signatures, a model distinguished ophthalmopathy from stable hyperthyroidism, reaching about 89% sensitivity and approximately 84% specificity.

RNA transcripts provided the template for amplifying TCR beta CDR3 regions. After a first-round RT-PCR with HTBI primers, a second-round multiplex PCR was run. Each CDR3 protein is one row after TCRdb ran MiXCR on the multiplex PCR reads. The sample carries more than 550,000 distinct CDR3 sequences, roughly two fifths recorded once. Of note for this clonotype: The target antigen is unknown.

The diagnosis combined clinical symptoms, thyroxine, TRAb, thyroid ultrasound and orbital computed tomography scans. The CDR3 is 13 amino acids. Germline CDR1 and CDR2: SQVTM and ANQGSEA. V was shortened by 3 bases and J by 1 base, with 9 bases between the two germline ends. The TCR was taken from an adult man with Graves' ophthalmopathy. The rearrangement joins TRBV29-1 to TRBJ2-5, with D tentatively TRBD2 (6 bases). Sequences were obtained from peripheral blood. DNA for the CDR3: TGCAGCGTTGAGAGGCGGGGCCAAGAGACCCAGTACTTC. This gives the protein CSVERRGQETQYF.